The present entry profiles one T cell receptor beta chain with its context. The sample comes from a study of long-term antiretroviral therapy in people with HIV. Assay version v3.0 of immunoSEQ was used, and it was run at survey level. Sequencing efforts were directed toward about 35,000-50,000 T-cell genomes per sample. Clones were sequenced by immunoSEQ multiplex PCR, and TCRdb holds only the in-frame ones, with some missing. The table shows more than 25,000 clones, with about 90% occurring only once. V dropped 2 bases and J dropped 5 bases, with 12 bases sitting between them. CDR3 length: 14 residues. Germline V lookup: CDR1 LNHNV, CDR2 YYDKDF (reference sequence).

This chain links TRBV15 with TRBJ1-1; D remains ambiguous. This sequence originates from a man aged 45-65 years with HIV. This sample comprised unsorted PBMCs, obtained 2 years after starting antiretroviral therapy. The CDR3 is CATSRKRTRTEAFF. DNA for the CDR3: TGTGCCACCAGCAGAAAGCGAACGAGGACTGAAGCTTTCTTT. The whole variable domain, filled in from reference TRBV15 and TRBJ1-1, reads DAMVIQNPRYQVTQFGKPVTLSCSQTLNHNVMYWYQQKSSQAPKLLFHYYDKDFNNEADTPDNFQSRRPNTSFCFLDIRSPGLGDTAMYLCATSRKRTRTEAFFGQGTRLTVV.